The 29 T cell receptor beta chains listed next were all sequenced from one sample in a study of blood T cell repertoires in COVID-19. Libraries were prepared by immunoSEQ multiplex PCR; TCRdb keeps only in-frame clonotypes and omits some of them. Of under 150,000 clones in the sample, over 80% were seen once. The specimen was PBMCs or T cells enriched from blood (not recorded which). The receptors were sampled from a woman in her thirties or forties who had recovered from COVID-19.

V gene TRBV5-1 combines with J gene TRBJ1-1; 9 bases are a match to TRBD1. Unmatched junction bases numbered 3, after V lost 2 bases and J lost 1 base. The CDR3 spans 15 residues. Germline V CDR1 and CDR2: SGHRS, YFSETQ. The CDR3 nucleotides read TGCGCCAGCAGCTTTTTGGGACAGGGGAACACTGAAGCTTTCTTT. Amino acids: CASSFLGQGNTEAFF.

V gene TRBV7-9 combines with J gene TRBJ1-1; no definite D call. V was trimmed by 2 bases and J by 4 bases, leaving 11 bases between them. The germline V gene has CDR1 SEHNR and CDR2 FQNEAQ (reference sequence). This CDR3 region has 14 residues. The CDR3 loop reads CASSLRGLGTEAFF. CDR3 nucleotide sequence: TGTGCCAGCAGCTTACGGGGTCTTGGCACTGAAGCTTTCTTT.

The CDR3 region is CASSLVPGSNTGELFF. In DNA, the CDR3 is TGCGCCAGCAGCTTAGTACCCGGGTCGAACACCGGGGAGCTGTTTTTT. The gene calls are TRBV5-1 and TRBJ2-2; D uncertain. The CDR3 is 16 amino acids. Trimming removed 2 bases from V and 0 bases from J, with 11 bases in between. The germline V gene encodes CDR1 SGHRS and CDR2 YFSETQ.

This rearrangement joins TRBV4-2 to TRBJ2-3, with 9 bases that match TRBD1. The V gene's germline CDR1 is LGHNA and CDR2 YNFKEQ. V shed 1 base and J 0 bases; nucleotides not matched to a gene: 2. The CDR3 extends over 16 amino acids. CDR3 amino acids: CASSQGDRVSTDTQYF. The DNA of the CDR3 is TGTGCCAGCAGCCAAGGGGACAGGGTAAGCACAGATACGCAGTATTTT.

The CDR3 reads CSARGTSAQETQYF. The CDR3 DNA follows: TGCAGCGCGAGAGGGACTAGCGCACAAGAGACCCAGTACTTC. The J gene is TRBJ2-5, the V gene TRBV29-1; 10 bases are shared with TRBD2. V lost 7 bases to trimming and J lost 2 bases; unmatched junction nucleotides: 7. CDR1 SQVTM and CDR2 ANQGSEA come from the germline V gene. The CDR3 sequence is 14 residues long. The full variable domain, with the rest looked up from reference TRBV29-1 and TRBJ2-5, is SAVISQKPSRDICQRGTSLTIQCQVDSQVTMMFWYRQQPGQSLTLIATANQGSEATYESGFVIDKFPISRPNLTFSTLTVSNMSPEDSSIYLCSARGTSAQETQYFGPGTRLLVL.

The chain carries TRBV5-4 and TRBJ2-1; D is perhaps TRBD2 (5 bases). The CDR3 extends over 15 amino acids. The germline gives CDR1 SGHNT, CDR2 YYREEE (reference sequence). Between the trimmed V and J ends, which lost 4 bases and 0 bases, there was a span of 11 bases. For the CDR3, the DNA is TGTGCCAGCAGCCGGACGGGGAGCTCCTACAATGAGCAGTTCTTC. Its protein product is CASSRTGSSYNEQFF.

The V gene is TRBV30, the J gene TRBJ1-3; maybe TRBD1 (6 bases). The CDR3 covers 15 residues. V lost 5 bases to trimming and J lost 1 base, with 15 bases between them. CDR1 is GTSNPN and CDR2 is SVGIG in the germline V gene (reference sequence). As DNA, the CDR3 is TGTGCCTGGGGGGGACAATTCGGGTCTGGAAACACCATATATTTT. Encoded protein: CAWGGQFGSGNTIYF.

The chain uses TRBV19 and TRBJ2-2; 8 bases map to TRBD1. V shed 4 bases and J 7 bases; nucleotides not matched to a gene: 8. The germline CDR1 and CDR2 sequences are LNHDA and SQIVND (reference sequence). This CDR3 has 15 residues. The CDR3 DNA reads as TGTGCCAGTAGTACCGGACAGGGTACGGGCGGGGAGCTGTTTTTT. Protein sequence: CASSTGQGTGGELFF.

V usage is TRBV2 and J usage is TRBJ1-5; D uncertain. The CDR3 runs to 15 residues. V lost 9 bases to trimming and J lost 1 base, with 16 bases between them. Germline CDR1 is SNHLY and CDR2 is FYNNEI. The CDR3 DNA reads TGTGCCAGTGTGAAGGGAGACCTAAGCAATCAGCCCCAGCATTTT. Translated: CASVKGDLSNQPQHF.

Comment on this clone: Other DNA sequences of this sample code for an identical CDR3. The genes are TRBV20-1 and TRBJ1-2, with 7 bases matching TRBD1. J lost 11 bases, V lost 7 bases, and 10 bases had no gene match. CDR3 size: 11 residues. From germline, CDR1 is DFQATT and CDR2 SNEGSKA (reference sequence). Here the CDR3 reads CSVRWDSAYTF. Here the CDR3 DNA reads TGCAGTGTACGTTGGGACAGTGCTTACACCTTC.

Turning to this clone: In the same sample, other DNA sequences code for this CDR3. The chain employs TRBV2 and TRBJ2-1, with D perhaps matching TRBD1 (6 bases). The CDR3 is 15 amino acids. Germline V lookup: CDR1 SNHLY, CDR2 FYNNEI. Trimming removed 0 bases from V and 2 bases from J, with 8 bases in between. The CDR3 region has the DNA TGTGCCAGCAGTGAAGCTGGGGGCCCCTACAATGAGCAGTTCTTC. This codes for CASSEAGGPYNEQFF. The complete variable domain, with remaining parts taken from reference TRBV2 and TRBJ2-1, reads EPEVTQTPSHQVTQMGQEVILRCVPISNHLYFYWYRQILGQKVEFLVSFYNNEISEKSEIFDDQFSVERPDGSNFTLKIRSTKLEDSAMYFCASSEAGGPYNEQFFGPGTRLTVL.

The chain uses TRBV11-2 and TRBJ2-5; 8 positions match TRBD1. Trimming took 5 bases from V and 4 from J; bases not matched to a gene: 6. Germline-derived CDR1 and CDR2 are SGHAT and FQNNGV. The CDR3 is 14 residues long. The CDR3 sequence is CASSQDRAVETQYF. CDR3 sequence (DNA): TGTGCCAGCAGCCAGGACAGGGCGGTAGAGACCCAGTACTTC. The variable domain in full, with the rest retrieved from reference TRBV11-2 and TRBJ2-5, is EAGVAQSPRYKIIEKRQSVAFWCNPISGHATLYWYQQILGQGPKLLIQFQNNGVVDDSQLPKDRFSAERLKGVDSTLKIQPAKLEDSAVYLCASSQDRAVETQYFGPGTRLLVL.

This chain connects TRBV5-8 to TRBJ2-5; 10 bases fit TRBD1. V dropped 4 bases and J dropped 4; count of bases not matched to a gene: 1. CDR1 SGHTS and CDR2 YDEGEE come from the germline V gene. The CDR3 has 13 residues. CDR3 DNA sequence: TGTGCCAGCAGCCGGGACAGGGGAGAGACCCAGTACTTC. Its translation: CASSRDRGETQYF.

The rearrangement joins TRBV5-4 to TRBJ1-1; TRBD1 matches 9 bases. After removal of 4 bases from V and 5 bases from J, the junction contained 9 bases not matched to a gene. The CDR3 sequence is 15 residues long. CDR1 is SGHNT, CDR2 YYREEE, per germline (reference sequence). The CDR3 nucleotides read TGTGCCAGCAGCGCAGACAGGGGGGGTTGGACTGAAGCTTTCTTT. It translates to CASSADRGGWTEAFF.

The J gene is TRBJ1-1, the V gene TRBV7-9; TRBD1 might be the D (6 bases). The CDR3 contains 13 residues. The V gene lost 5 bases and the J gene lost 4 bases, with 11 bases spanning the gap. Germline CDR1 reads SEHNR; CDR2 reads FQNEAQ (reference sequence). The CDR3, as DNA: TGTGCCAGCAGCAAGACAGGAGGCACTGAAGCTTTCTTT. Translation gives CASSKTGGTEAFF.

This chain uses TRBV3-1 (or the pseudogene TRBV3-2) with TRBJ2-3, with D possibly TRBD2 on 7 matching bases. This CDR3 is 17 amino acids long. Trimming removed 5 bases from V and 0 bases from J, with 18 bases in between. The germline gives CDR1 LGHDT, CDR2 YNNKEL (reference sequence). Here the CDR3 reads CASSGGGAPLSTDTQYF. CDR3 DNA: TGTGCCAGCAGCGGTGGGGGGGCCCCGCTTAGCACAGATACGCAGTATTTT.

The rearrangement uses TRBV5-1 and TRBJ1-4, with 7 nucleotides matching TRBD1. Looked up from germline, CDR1 is SGHRS and CDR2 is YFSETQ. The V gene end was trimmed by 3 bases and the J gene end by 4 bases; junction bases not matched to a gene: 3. The CDR3 consists of 14 residues. The CDR3 DNA is TGCGCCAGCAGCTCGACAGGGATTAATGAAAAACTGTTTTTT. It encodes CASSSTGINEKLFF.

Only one count was recorded for this clone. The J gene is TRBJ1-1, the V gene TRBV29-1, with TRBD1 as a possible D gene (6 bases). The germline V and J ends were trimmed by 6 bases and 0 bases, with 14 bases remaining between them. The CDR3 runs 14 residues. CDR1 SQVTM and CDR2 ANQGSEA come from the germline V gene. CDR3 loop: CSVSRTVMNTEAFF. CDR3 DNA: TGCAGCGTAAGCCGGACAGTCATGAACACTGAAGCTTTCTTT.

This rearrangement joins TRBV7-9 to TRBJ1-3, with D possibly being TRBD1 (5 bases). The CDR3 runs to 19 residues. The germline V gene encodes CDR1 SEHNR and CDR2 FQNEAQ (reference sequence). V was pared by 2 bases and J by 1 base, with 21 bases between. CDR3 loop: CASSLFGGFARQSGNTIYF. DNA for the CDR3: TGTGCCAGCAGCTTATTCGGGGGGTTTGCTCGTCAATCTGGAAACACCATATATTTT.

The rearrangement links TRBV29-1 to TRBJ2-2; D may be TRBD1 (6 bases). This CDR3 has 14 amino acids. Germline V gene lookup returns CDR1 SQVTM and CDR2 ANQGSEA. V gave up 4 bases and J gave up 3 bases, with 12 bases separating them. CDR3 bases: TGCAGCGTTGGGGCAGGGGTCGACACCGGGGAGCTGTTTTTT. This translates into CSVGAGVDTGELFF.

The chain combines TRBV9 with TRBJ2-5, with 10 bases matching TRBD2. Germline CDR1 SGDLS, CDR2 YYNGEE. V was clipped by 0 bases and J by 5 bases; unmatched bases: 4. This CDR3 region has 15 residues. The CDR3 is CASSVEGSGRETQYF. The CDR3 nucleotides are TGTGCCAGCAGCGTAGAAGGTAGCGGGAGGGAGACCCAGTACTTC.

This clone was recorded at least ten times. The rearrangement uses TRBV6-1 and TRBJ2-3; 9 bases are shared with TRBD1. Germline V gives CDR1 MNHNS, CDR2 SASEGT. The CDR3 loop spans 14 amino acids. V shed 1 base and J 4 bases; nucleotides not matched to a gene: 0. The CDR3 protein is CASSEGQGADTQYF. In DNA, the CDR3 is TGTGCCAGCAGTGAAGGACAGGGGGCAGATACGCAGTATTTT.

Only one count was recorded for this clone. This chain connects TRBV9 to TRBJ2-5; 9 bases align to TRBD2. CDR3 size: 16 residues. In germline, CDR1 is SGDLS, CDR2 YYNGEE. The V gene end was trimmed by 0 bases and the J gene end by 3 bases; junction bases not matched to a gene: 6. The CDR3 bases are TGTGCCAGCAGCGTAGGTCTAGCGGGGCTAAAAGAGACCCAGTACTTC. This translates into CASSVGLAGLKETQYF.

The gene calls are TRBV4-1 and TRBJ2-3, with 7 bases identical to TRBD2. V shed 3 bases, J shed 6 bases, and the junction held 9 bases outside the gene matches. Per germline, CDR1 MGHRA and CDR2 YSYEKL. There are 15 residues in the CDR3. The CDR3 loop reads CASSHRDYLADTQYF. Here the CDR3 DNA reads TGCGCCAGCAGCCACCGGGACTACCTAGCCGATACGCAGTATTTT.

The chain links TRBV7-9 to TRBJ2-7; D might be TRBD1 (6 bases). CDR3 length: 16 amino acids. V dropped 5 bases and J dropped 3 bases, with 20 bases sitting between them. Germline CDR1 reads SEHNR; CDR2 reads FQNEAQ (reference sequence). This CDR3 reads CASSPSMTGTHYEQYF. CDR3 nucleotide sequence: TGTGCCAGCAGCCCATCCATGACCGGGACACACTACGAGCAGTACTTC. Together with reference TRBV7-9 and TRBJ2-7, the CDR3 gives the full variable domain: DTGVSQNPRHKITKRGQNVTFRCDPISEHNRLYWYRQTLGQGPEFLTYFQNEAQLEKSRLLSDRFSAERPKGSFSTLEIQRTEQGDSAMYLCASSPSMTGTHYEQYFGPGTRLTVT.

The chain employs TRBV5-8 and TRBJ1-1; a possible D gene is TRBD1 (6 bases). Germline lookup yields CDR1 SGHTS and CDR2 YDEGEE. V was clipped by 4 bases and J by 1 base, with 20 bases between them. The CDR3 runs 17 residues. This CDR3 reads CASSSYPGAAGNTEAFF. The CDR3 DNA sequence: TGTGCCAGCAGCAGTTATCCAGGGGCCGCGGGGAACACTGAAGCTTTCTTT.

The V call is TRBV3-1 (or the pseudogene TRBV3-2), the J call TRBJ1-1, with D tentatively TRBD1 (5 bases). The ends were cut back, 0 bases at V and 12 bases at J, with 11 bases in the middle. Germline lookup yields CDR1 LGHDT and CDR2 YNNKEL (reference sequence). The CDR3 covers 12 residues. This CDR3 is CASSQEGRVTFF. In nucleotides, the CDR3 is TGTGCCAGCAGCCAAGAGGGCAGGGTAACTTTCTTT.

The gene calls are TRBV30 and TRBJ2-5, with 7 bases identical to TRBD2. The CDR3 length is 12 residues. The V segment lost 7 bases and the J segment 4 bases; nucleotides outside the gene matches: 6. Looked up from germline, CDR1 is GTSNPN and CDR2 is SVGIG (reference sequence). The CDR3 region has the DNA TGTGCCTCGACCGGGACTACAGAGACCCAGTACTTC. It specifies CASTGTTETQYF.

DNA for the CDR3: TGTGCCATCAGTGTGGGGGCCCTTAATGAAAAACTGTTTTTT. Amino acids: CAISVGALNEKLFF. The chain employs TRBV10-3 and TRBJ1-4, with a weak D call TRBD1 (6 bases). V lost 4 bases, J lost 4 bases, and 10 bases lay in between. CDR3 length: 14 amino acids. Germline CDR1 is ENHRY and CDR2 is SYGVKD.